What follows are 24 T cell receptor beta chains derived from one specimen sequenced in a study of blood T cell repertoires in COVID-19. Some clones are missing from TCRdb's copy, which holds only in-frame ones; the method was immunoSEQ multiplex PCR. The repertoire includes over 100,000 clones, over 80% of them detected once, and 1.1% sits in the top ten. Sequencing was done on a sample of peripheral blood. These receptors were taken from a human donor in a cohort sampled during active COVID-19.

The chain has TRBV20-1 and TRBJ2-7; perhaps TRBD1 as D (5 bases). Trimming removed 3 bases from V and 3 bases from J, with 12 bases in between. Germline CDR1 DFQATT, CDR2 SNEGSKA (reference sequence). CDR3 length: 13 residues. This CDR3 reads CSASLGRGYEQYF. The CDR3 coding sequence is TGCAGTGCTAGTCTGGGAAGGGGCTACGAGCAGTACTTC.

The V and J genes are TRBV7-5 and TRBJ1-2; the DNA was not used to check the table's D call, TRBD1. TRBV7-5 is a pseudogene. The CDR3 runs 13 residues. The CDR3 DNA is TGTGTCAGAAGCTACAACGACAGGGAGGGCTACACCTTC. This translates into CVRSYNDREGYTF.

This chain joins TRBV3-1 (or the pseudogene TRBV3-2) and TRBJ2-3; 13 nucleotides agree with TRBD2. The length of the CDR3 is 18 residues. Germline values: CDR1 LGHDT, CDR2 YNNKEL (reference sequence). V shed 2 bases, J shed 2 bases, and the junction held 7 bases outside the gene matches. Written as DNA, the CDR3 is TGTGCCAGCAGCCAATGGACTAGCGGGGGACATAACACAGATACGCAGTATTTT. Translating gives CASSQWTSGGHNTDTQYF.

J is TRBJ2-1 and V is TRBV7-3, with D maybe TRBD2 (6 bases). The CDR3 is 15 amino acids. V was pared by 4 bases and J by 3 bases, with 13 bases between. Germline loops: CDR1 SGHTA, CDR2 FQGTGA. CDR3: CASSSAGPLYNEQFF. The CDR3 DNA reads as TGTGCCAGCAGCTCCGCGGGGCCCCTCTACAATGAGCAGTTCTTC.

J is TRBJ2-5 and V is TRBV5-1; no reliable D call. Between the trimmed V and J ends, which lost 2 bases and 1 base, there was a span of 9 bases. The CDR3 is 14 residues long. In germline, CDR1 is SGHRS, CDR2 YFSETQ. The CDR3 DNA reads TGCGCCAGCAGCTTAGGAGCCGCCCAAGAGACCCAGTACTTC. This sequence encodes CASSLGAAQETQYF.

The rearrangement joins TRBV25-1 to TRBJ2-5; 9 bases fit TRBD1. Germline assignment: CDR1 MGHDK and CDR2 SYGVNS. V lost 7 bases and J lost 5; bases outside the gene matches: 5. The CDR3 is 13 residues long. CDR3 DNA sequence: TGTGCCAGCAAACAGGGGGCGCGGGAGACCCAGTACTTC. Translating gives CASKQGARETQYF.

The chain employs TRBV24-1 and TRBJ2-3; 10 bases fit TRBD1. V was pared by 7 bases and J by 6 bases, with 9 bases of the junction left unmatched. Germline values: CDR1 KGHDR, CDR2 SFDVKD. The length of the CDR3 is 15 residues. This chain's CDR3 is CATSNRQGASDTQYF. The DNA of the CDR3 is TGTGCCACCAGCAACCGACAGGGGGCTTCGGATACGCAGTATTTT.

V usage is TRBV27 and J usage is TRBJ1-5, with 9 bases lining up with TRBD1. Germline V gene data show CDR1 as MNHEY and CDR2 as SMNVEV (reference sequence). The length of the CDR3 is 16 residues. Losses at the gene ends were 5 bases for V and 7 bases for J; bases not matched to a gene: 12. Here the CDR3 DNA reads TGTGCCAGCAGTCCGTACAGGGGGCCAGGGGAACAGCCCCAGCATTTT. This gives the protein CASSPYRGPGEQPQHF.

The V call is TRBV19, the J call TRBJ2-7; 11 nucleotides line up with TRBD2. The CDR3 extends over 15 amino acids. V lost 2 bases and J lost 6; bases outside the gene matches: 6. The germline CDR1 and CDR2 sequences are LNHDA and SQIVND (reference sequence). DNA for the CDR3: TGTGCCAGTAGTATAAGACTAGCGGGACGGGGCGAGCAGTACTTC. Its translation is CASSIRLAGRGEQYF.

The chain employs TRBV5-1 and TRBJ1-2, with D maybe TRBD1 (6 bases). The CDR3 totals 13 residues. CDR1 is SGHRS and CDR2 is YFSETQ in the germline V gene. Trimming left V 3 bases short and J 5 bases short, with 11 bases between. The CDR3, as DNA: TGCGCCAGCAGCTCGGGGGGCGGATATGGCTACACCTTC. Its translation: CASSSGGGYGYTF.

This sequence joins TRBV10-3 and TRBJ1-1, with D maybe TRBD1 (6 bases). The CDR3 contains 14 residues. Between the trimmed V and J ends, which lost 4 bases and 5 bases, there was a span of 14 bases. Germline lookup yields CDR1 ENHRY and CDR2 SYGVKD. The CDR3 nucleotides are TGTGCCATCAGTGCCCCGGGGGGGCGAACTGAAGCTTTCTTT. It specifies CAISAPGGRTEAFF.

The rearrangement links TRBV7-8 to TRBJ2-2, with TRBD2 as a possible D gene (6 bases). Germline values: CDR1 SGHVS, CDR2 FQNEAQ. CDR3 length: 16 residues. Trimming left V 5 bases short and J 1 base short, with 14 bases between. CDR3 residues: CASSPRGIKNTGELFF. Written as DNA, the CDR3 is TGTGCCAGCAGCCCTCGGGGGATAAAGAACACCGGGGAGCTGTTTTTT.

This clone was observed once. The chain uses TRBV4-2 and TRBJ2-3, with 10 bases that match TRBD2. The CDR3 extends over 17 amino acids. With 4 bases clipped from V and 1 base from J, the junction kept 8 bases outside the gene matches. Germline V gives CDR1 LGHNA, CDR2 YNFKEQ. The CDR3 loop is CASSRIAGGRGTDTQYF. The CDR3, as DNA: TGTGCCAGCAGCCGAATAGCGGGAGGCCGTGGCACAGATACGCAGTATTTT.

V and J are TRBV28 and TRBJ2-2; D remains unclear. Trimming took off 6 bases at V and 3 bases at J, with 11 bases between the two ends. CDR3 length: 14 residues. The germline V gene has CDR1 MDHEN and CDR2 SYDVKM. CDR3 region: CASSPQRHTGELFF. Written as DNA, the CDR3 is TGTGCCAGCAGCCCCCAGCGCCACACCGGGGAGCTGTTTTTT.

Here the CDR3 reads CAISVLAGGKGDTQYF. The DNA for the CDR3 is TGTGCCATCAGTGTTTTAGCGGGGGGAAAGGGAGATACGCAGTATTTT. V and J are TRBV10-3 and TRBJ2-3, with 10 nucleotides matching TRBD2. V shed 4 bases and J 5 bases; nucleotides not matched to a gene: 9. The germline V gene encodes CDR1 ENHRY and CDR2 SYGVKD. CDR3 length equals 16 residues.

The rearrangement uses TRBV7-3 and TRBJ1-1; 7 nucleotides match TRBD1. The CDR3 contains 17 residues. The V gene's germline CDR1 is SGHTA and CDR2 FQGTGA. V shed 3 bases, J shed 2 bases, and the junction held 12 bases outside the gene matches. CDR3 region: CASSFEPGGKFNTEAFF. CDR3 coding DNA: TGTGCCAGCAGCTTTGAACCAGGGGGGAAATTTAACACTGAAGCTTTCTTT.

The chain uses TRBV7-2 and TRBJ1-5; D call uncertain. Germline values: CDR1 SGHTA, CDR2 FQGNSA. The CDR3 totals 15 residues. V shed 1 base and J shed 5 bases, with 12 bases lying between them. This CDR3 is CASSLVAGRDQPQHF. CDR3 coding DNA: TGTGCCAGCAGCTTAGTGGCAGGCCGCGATCAGCCCCAGCATTTT.

The CDR3 region is CASSQDPSGGFEQYF. CDR3 sequence (DNA): TGTGCCAGCAGCCAAGACCCTAGCGGGGGGTTCGAGCAGTACTTC. The genes are TRBV4-2 and TRBJ2-7, with TRBD2 matching 11 bases. The CDR3 has 15 amino acids. Unmatched junction bases numbered 4, after V lost 0 bases and J lost 6 bases. Germline V gene sequence: CDR1 LGHNA, CDR2 YNFKEQ.

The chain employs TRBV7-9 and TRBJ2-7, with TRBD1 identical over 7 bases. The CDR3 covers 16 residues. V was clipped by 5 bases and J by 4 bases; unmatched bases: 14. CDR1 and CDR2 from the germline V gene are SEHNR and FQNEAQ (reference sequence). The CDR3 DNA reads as TGTGCCAGCAGCCCCCCGGTCGGGACAGCACTTTACGAGCAGTACTTC. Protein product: CASSPPVGTALYEQYF.

In DNA, the CDR3 is TGTGCCAGCACAGACAGGGGATTGACTGAAGCTTTCTTT. It is translated as CASTDRGLTEAFF. The V gene is TRBV2, the J gene TRBJ1-1; 8 bases agree with TRBD1. In germline, CDR1 is SNHLY, CDR2 FYNNEI. Trimming cost V 7 bases and J 5 bases; bases outside gene matches: 6. The CDR3 runs to 13 residues.

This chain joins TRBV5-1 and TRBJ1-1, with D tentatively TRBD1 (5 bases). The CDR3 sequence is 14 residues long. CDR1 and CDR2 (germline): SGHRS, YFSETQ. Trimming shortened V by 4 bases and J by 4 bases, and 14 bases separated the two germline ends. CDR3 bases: TGCGCCAGCAGCCAGACAGTCGGCGGCACTGAAGCTTTCTTT. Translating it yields CASSQTVGGTEAFF.

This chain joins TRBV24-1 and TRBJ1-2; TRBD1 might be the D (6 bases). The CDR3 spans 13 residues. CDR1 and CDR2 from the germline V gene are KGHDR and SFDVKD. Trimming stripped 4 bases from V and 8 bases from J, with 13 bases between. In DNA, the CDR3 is TGTGCCACCAGTGACAGACAGGCGCGCGGCTACACCTTC. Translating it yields CATSDRQARGYTF.

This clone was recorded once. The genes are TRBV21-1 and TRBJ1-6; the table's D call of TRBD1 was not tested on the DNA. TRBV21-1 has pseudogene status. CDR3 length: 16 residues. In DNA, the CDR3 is TGTGCCAGCATCCCTCCTCAGGGGATCTATAATTCACCCCTCCACTTT. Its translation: CASIPPQGIYNSPLHF.

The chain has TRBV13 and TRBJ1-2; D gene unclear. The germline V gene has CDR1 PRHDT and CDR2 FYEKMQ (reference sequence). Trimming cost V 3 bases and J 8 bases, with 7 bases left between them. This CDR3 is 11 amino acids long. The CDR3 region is CASSFGVGYTF. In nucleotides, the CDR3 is TGTGCCAGCAGCTTCGGGGTCGGCTACACCTTC.